Listed here are 23 T cell receptor beta chains from one sample, sequenced in a study of cytomegalovirus exposure and HLA in healthy donors. PCR employed 60 Vbeta and 13 Jbeta primers. TCRdb's copy holds only in-frame clones and misses some; the assay was immunoSEQ multiplex PCR. The sample carries 270,000 or so clones, just over 85% recorded once. The sample consisted of PBMCs. The receptors stem from a man aged 40-49 years in good health and CMV-seropositive.

The rearrangement joins TRBV14 to TRBJ2-7; 8 bases fit TRBD2. Trimming removed 1 base from V and 9 bases from J; junction bases left unmatched: 8. CDR3 length equals 14 residues. The germline V gene has CDR1 SGHDN and CDR2 FVKESK. CDR3 coding DNA: TGTGCCAGCAGCCAAGTCCCGGGAGGGAAGGTGCAGTACTTC. This codes for CASSQVPGGKVQYF.

This sequence joins TRBV4-1 and TRBJ2-7, with 12 bases fitting TRBD2. V dropped 4 bases and J dropped 3; count of bases not matched to a gene: 4. The germline gives CDR1 MGHRA, CDR2 YSYEKL. The length of the CDR3 is 15 residues. CDR3 in amino acids: CASSLTSGRIYEQYF. CDR3 sequence (DNA): TGCGCCAGCAGCCTTACTAGCGGGAGGATCTACGAGCAGTACTTC.

V and J are TRBV7-9 and TRBJ2-5; TRBD1 agrees at 7 bases. Trimming at V came to 1 base and at J to 2 bases, leaving 4 bases not matched to a gene. Germline CDR1 and CDR2: SEHNR and FQNEAQ (reference sequence). The CDR3 contains 15 residues. The CDR3 loop reads CASSLGNRGQETQYF. CDR3 DNA sequence: TGTGCCAGCAGCTTAGGTAACAGGGGTCAAGAGACCCAGTACTTC.

The V and J genes are TRBV25-1 and TRBJ2-5; the match to TRBD2 covers 12 bases. The CDR3 spans 17 residues. Germline assignment: CDR1 MGHDK and CDR2 SYGVNS. Unmatched junction bases numbered 6, after V lost 3 bases and J lost 1 base. The CDR3 region is CASSDPGLAGVQETQYF. For the CDR3, the DNA is TGTGCCAGCAGTGACCCGGGACTAGCGGGCGTCCAAGAGACCCAGTACTTC.

The genes are TRBV19 and TRBJ2-2; TRBD1 matches at 8 bases. The CDR3 has 15 amino acids. CDR1 LNHDA and CDR2 SQIVND come from the germline V gene (reference sequence). Trimming cost V 7 bases and J 4 bases; bases outside gene matches: 8. The CDR3 region is CASIKDREGTGELFF. CDR3 DNA: TGTGCCAGTATCAAGGACAGGGAAGGCACCGGGGAGCTGTTTTTT.

V and J are TRBV27 and TRBJ2-2; D remains unclear. Trimming left V 1 base short and J 6 bases short, with 3 bases between. CDR3 length: 12 amino acids. Per germline, CDR1 MNHEY and CDR2 SMNVEV (reference sequence). CDR3 coding DNA: TGTGCCAGCAGTTTATGGCCCGGGGAGCTGTTTTTT. It is translated as CASSLWPGELFF.

This chain uses TRBV7-2 with TRBJ2-7; no clear D. The V gene's germline CDR1 is SGHTA and CDR2 FQGNSA. Trimming removed 2 bases at V and 9 bases at J, with 8 bases between. This CDR3 is 11 amino acids long. CDR3 DNA: TGTGCCAGCAGCTTACAGGAATTGCAGTACTTC. Encoded protein: CASSLQELQYF.

This chain's CDR3 is CASRDSPYNEQFF. For the CDR3, the DNA is TGTGCCAGTAGGGACTCCCCTTACAATGAGCAGTTCTTC. The chain employs TRBV2 and TRBJ2-1, with D perhaps matching TRBD2 (6 bases). Trimming removed 9 bases from V and 4 bases from J, with 13 bases in between. The CDR3 has 13 amino acids. Germline lookup yields CDR1 SNHLY and CDR2 FYNNEI.

The gene calls are TRBV14 and TRBJ2-7; maybe TRBD2 (7 bases). The V gene's germline CDR1 is SGHDN and CDR2 FVKESK. V was trimmed by 4 bases and J by 3 bases, leaving 13 bases between them. The CDR3 runs 14 residues. The CDR3 here is CASSRGGLVYEQYF. The CDR3 DNA is TGTGCCAGCAGCCGGGGGGGGCTCGTCTACGAGCAGTACTTC. The variable domain in full, completed from reference TRBV14 and TRBJ2-7, reads EAGVTQFPSHSVIEKGQTVTLRCDPISGHDNLYWYRRVMGKEIKFLLHFVKESKQDESGMPNNRFLAERTGGTYSTLKVQPAELEDSGVYFCASSRGGLVYEQYFGPGTRLTVT.

This clone was counted a single time. The CDR3 loop reads CASSGGTSGRSDTQYF. CDR3 nucleotide sequence: TGTGCCAGCAGCGGTGGGACTAGCGGGAGATCAGATACGCAGTATTTT. This chain uses TRBV9 with TRBJ2-3, with TRBD2 matching over 14 bases. V lost 3 bases and J lost 4; bases outside the gene matches: 4. The CDR3 sequence is 16 residues long. Germline V gives CDR1 SGDLS, CDR2 YYNGEE.

This clone appeared once. The gene calls are TRBV27 and TRBJ2-2, with unresolved D. The germline V gene has CDR1 MNHEY and CDR2 SMNVEV (reference sequence). The CDR3 sequence is 14 residues long. The germline V and J ends were trimmed by 7 bases and 5 bases, with 14 bases remaining between them. CDR3 nucleotides: TGTGCCAGCACTATCCGCGCACAGACCGGGGAGCTGTTTTTT. Its translation is CASTIRAQTGELFF.

J is TRBJ2-7 and V is TRBV7-6, with TRBD2 identical over 10 bases. V lost 4 bases to trimming and J lost 5 bases; unmatched junction nucleotides: 5. Germline V gene data show CDR1 as SGHVS and CDR2 as FNYEAQ. This CDR3 is 14 amino acids long. In nucleotides, the CDR3 is TGTGCCAGCAGCTCTAGCGGGAGTCTCGACGAGCAGTACTTC. Translating it yields CASSSSGSLDEQYF.

The V gene is TRBV6-5, the J gene TRBJ2-1; D is perhaps TRBD2 (5 bases). CDR1 is MNHEY and CDR2 is SVGAGI in the germline V gene. This CDR3 spans 15 amino acids. V was clipped by 3 bases and J by 1 base, with 10 bases between them. CDR3 sequence (DNA): TGTGCCAGCAGTTATGGCGGGCAGTCCTACAATGAGCAGTTCTTC. This sequence encodes CASSYGGQSYNEQFF.

V is TRBV13 and J is TRBJ2-5, with D perhaps matching TRBD1 (6 bases). This CDR3 has 14 amino acids. CDR1 is PRHDT and CDR2 is FYEKMQ in the germline V gene (reference sequence). Trimming left V 5 bases short and J 4 bases short, with 14 bases between. The CDR3 sequence is CASSLNRVGETQYF. Here the CDR3 DNA reads TGTGCCAGCAGCCTCAACAGGGTTGGAGAGACCCAGTACTTC.

The chain combines TRBV5-4 with TRBJ1-1, with 11 bases lining up with TRBD1. V lost 1 base, J lost 6 bases, and 5 bases stayed unmatched. Germline loops: CDR1 SGHNT, CDR2 YYREEE (reference sequence). The CDR3 length is 15 residues. CDR3 sequence: CASSLSDRGLAEAFF. The DNA of the CDR3 is TGTGCCAGCAGCTTGTCGGACAGGGGGCTTGCTGAAGCTTTCTTT.

This clone was detected only a few times. The rearrangement joins TRBV18 to TRBJ1-1; 11 bases map to TRBD1. The CDR3 contains 15 residues. After removal of 6 bases from V and 5 bases from J, the junction contained 8 bases not matched to a gene. Germline CDR1 and CDR2: KGHSH and LQKENI. The CDR3 nucleotides read TGTGCCAGCTCTCGCGGGACAGGGGGGGAAACTGAAGCTTTCTTT. Its translation is CASSRGTGGETEAFF. The whole variable domain, remainder taken from reference TRBV18 and TRBJ1-1, is NAGVMQNPRHLVRRRGQEARLRCSPMKGHSHVYWYRQLPEEGLKFMVYLQKENIIDESGMPKERFSAEFPKEGPSILRIQQVVRGDSAAYFCASSRGTGGETEAFFGQGTRLTVV.

This clone was seen only a few times. The V call is TRBV28, the J call TRBJ2-7; maybe TRBD2 (5 bases). The CDR3 loop spans 13 amino acids. Per germline, CDR1 MDHEN and CDR2 SYDVKM. Trimming removed 3 bases at V and 7 bases at J, with 13 bases between. CDR3 amino acids: CASSLVGVGEQYF. As DNA, the CDR3 is TGTGCCAGCAGTTTGGTGGGAGTTGGAGAGCAGTACTTC.

This clone came up a few times. The rearrangement uses TRBV6-5 and TRBJ1-2; the match to TRBD1 covers 8 bases. Trimming cost V 5 bases and J 2 bases; bases outside gene matches: 7. The CDR3 is made up of 15 amino acids. Per the germline V gene, CDR1 is MNHEY and CDR2 is SVGAGI. This CDR3 is CASSVDRGPNYGYTF. The CDR3 DNA reads TGTGCCAGCAGTGTTGACAGGGGACCAAACTATGGCTACACCTTC.

The chain is built from TRBV19 and TRBJ2-3; the D gene is possibly TRBD2 (7 bases). Germline CDR1 and CDR2: LNHDA and SQIVND (reference sequence). V lost 5 bases and J 2 bases, leaving 17 bases between the germline ends. CDR3 size: 16 residues. The CDR3 reads CASSRGAGANTDTQYF. The CDR3 DNA sequence: TGTGCCAGTAGTCGGGGGGCAGGGGCCAACACAGATACGCAGTATTTT. The whole variable domain, filled in from reference TRBV19 and TRBJ2-3, reads DGGITQSPKYLFRKEGQNVTLSCEQNLNHDAMYWYRQDPGQGLRLIYYSQIVNDFQKGDIAEGYSVSREKKESFPLTVTSAQKNPTAFYLCASSRGAGANTDTQYFGPGTRLTVL.

Points on this clone: The DNA is left out, because the CDR3 cannot be placed on it with certainty; the CDR3 is given as TCRdb lists it. J is TRBJ2-1 and V is TRBV19; the table calls TRBD2, which could not be checked here. With termini counted, the CDR3 has 16 amino acids. Germline V gene sequence: CDR1 LNHDA, CDR2 SQIVND (reference sequence). This CDR3 reads CASSIFAGGSREAHFF.

This clone was seen just once. The chain has TRBV11-2 and TRBJ2-1, with D perhaps matching TRBD2 (6 bases). Germline V gives CDR1 SGHAT, CDR2 FQNNGV. The V end was cut by 6 bases, the J end by 3 bases, with 6 bases between. The CDR3 has 12 residues. CDR3 loop: CASREGYNEQFF. The DNA of the CDR3 is TGTGCCAGCAGGGAGGGCTACAATGAGCAGTTCTTC.

The V call is TRBV27, the J call TRBJ1-1; 10 bases fit TRBD1. Germline CDR1 is MNHEY and CDR2 is SMNVEV (reference sequence). The length of the CDR3 is 14 residues. V shed 3 bases, J shed 4 bases, and the junction held 2 bases outside the gene matches. The CDR3 DNA is TGTGCCAGCAGTTTGACAGGGGGCGGCACTGAAGCTTTCTTT. Translation gives CASSLTGGGTEAFF.

The rearrangement links TRBV30 to TRBJ2-1, with TRBD2 identical over 10 bases. Unmatched junction bases numbered 4, after V lost 1 base and J lost 7 bases. The CDR3 runs 14 residues. CDR1 and CDR2 from the germline V gene are GTSNPN and SVGIG (reference sequence). The CDR3 coding sequence is TGTGCCTGGAGTGGTGGGACTAGCGTAAATGAGCAGTTCTTC. This translates into CAWSGGTSVNEQFF.